The clone carrying this T cell receptor beta chain was seen repeatedly, ten times or more. As for the cDNA, it was generated by 5'RACE with 10-nucleotide random UMIs. TCRdb independently ran MiXCR on the 5' RACE reads; one entry per CDR3 protein. The table lists about 80,000 distinct CDR3 sequences, about 5.6% of them singletons, with 7.9% in the top ten. Germline V gives CDR1 SEHNR, CDR2 FQNEAQ (reference sequence). V lost 3 bases and J lost 6, with 14 bases in between. This CDR3 has 15 amino acids. The data derive from a study of neurological immune-mediated disorders. Time point indicated: longitudinal time-point 2. Unsorted libraries came from 2 million PBMCs stored at -80 °C.

This TCR was sampled from a woman in her sixties with multiple sclerosis. Sequencing was done on a sample of PBMCs. The genes are TRBV7-9 and TRBJ2-2; D is possibly TRBD2 (5 bases). CDR3 nucleotides: TGTGCCAGCAGCTTCGTCCGGATCGGGGCCGGGGAGCTGTTTTTT. This translates into CASSFVRIGAGELFF.